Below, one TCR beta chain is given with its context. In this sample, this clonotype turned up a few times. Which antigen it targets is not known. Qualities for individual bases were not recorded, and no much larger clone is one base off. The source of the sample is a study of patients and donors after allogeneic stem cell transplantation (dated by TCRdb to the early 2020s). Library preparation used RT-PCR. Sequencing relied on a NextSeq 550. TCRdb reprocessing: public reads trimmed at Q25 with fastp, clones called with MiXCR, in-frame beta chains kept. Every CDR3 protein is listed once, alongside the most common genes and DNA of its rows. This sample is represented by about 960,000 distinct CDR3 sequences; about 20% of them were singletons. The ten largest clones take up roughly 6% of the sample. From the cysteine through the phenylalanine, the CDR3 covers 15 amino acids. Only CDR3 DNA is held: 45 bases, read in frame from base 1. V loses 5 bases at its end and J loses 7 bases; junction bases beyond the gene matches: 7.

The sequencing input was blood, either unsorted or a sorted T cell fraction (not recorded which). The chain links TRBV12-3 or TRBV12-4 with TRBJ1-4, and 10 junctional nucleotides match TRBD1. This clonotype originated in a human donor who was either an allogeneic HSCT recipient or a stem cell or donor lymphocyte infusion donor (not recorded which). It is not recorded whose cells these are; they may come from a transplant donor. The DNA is TGTGCCAGCAGTGATATAGGGACAGGGGCTGAAAAACTGTTTTTT. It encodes CASSDIGTGAEKLFF.